This entry lists 9 T cell receptor beta chains sequenced from one sample in a study of identical twins. TCRdb reprocessed the 5' RACE reads via MiXCR and lists one record per CDR3 protein. The sample contains 500,000 to 700,000 distinct CDR3 sequences, around 7.4% of which appear only once. These data were also reused for a study on yellow fever vaccine responses in identical twins.

Sequencing input: PBMCs. The receptors here all came from a woman between 18 and 30 years old in good health.

The CDR3 DNA sequence: TGTGCCAGCAGTCTCCCGGCGCGGAAGGGCCTCTACGAGCAGTACTTC. It yields the protein CASSLPARKGLYEQYF. The gene calls are TRBV27 and TRBJ2-7; D not resolved. This CDR3 has 16 residues. Between the trimmed V and J ends, which lost 5 bases and 3 bases, there was a span of 20 bases. CDR1 MNHEY and CDR2 SMNVEV come from the germline V gene (reference sequence).

The chain links TRBV12-3 or TRBV12-4 to TRBJ1-5, with 7 bases fitting TRBD1. The CDR3 length is 16 residues. Trimming took 4 bases from V and 0 from J; bases not matched to a gene: 6. The DNA for the CDR3 is TGTGCCAGCAGTTCGTGGGACAGCCATAGCAATCAGCCCCAGCATTTT. This gives the protein CASSSWDSHSNQPQHF.

In its sample, this clonotype was seen a few times. This chain joins TRBV20-1 and TRBJ1-1; D uncertain. Germline values: CDR1 DFQATT, CDR2 SNEGSKA (reference sequence). The CDR3 length is 13 residues. The V gene lost 5 bases and the J gene lost 5 bases, with 15 bases spanning the gap. CDR3: CSALAGERTEAFF. The DNA of the CDR3 is TGCAGTGCTCTAGCCGGCGAGAGGACTGAAGCTTTCTTT.

This clonotype was picked up many times. This chain uses TRBV4-1 with TRBJ2-1; 12 nucleotides line up with TRBD2. J lost 4 bases, V lost 4 bases, and 5 bases had no gene match. The CDR3 length is 16 residues. Per the germline V gene, CDR1 is MGHRA and CDR2 is YSYEKL. The CDR3 DNA reads TGCGCCAGCAGCCGACCCCTAGCGGGGGGGTACAATGAGCAGTTCTTC. Amino acid sequence: CASSRPLAGGYNEQFF.

This clonotype was counted ten times or more. The chain is built from TRBV29-1 and TRBJ2-1; TRBD2 aligns across 9 bases. The junction had 9 bases not matched to a gene; V was cut back by 7 bases and J by 5 bases. This CDR3 has 14 residues. The V gene's germline CDR1 is SQVTM and CDR2 ANQGSEA. The CDR3 bases are TGCAGCGGATCTCCGGGACTAGCTAACAATGAGCAGTTCTTC. Protein product: CSGSPGLANNEQFF.

In its sample, this clonotype was seen many times. The chain carries TRBV20-1 and TRBJ2-7; D remains ambiguous. CDR1 is DFQATT and CDR2 is SNEGSKA in the germline V gene (reference sequence). Trimming cost V 4 bases and J 5 bases, with 12 bases left between them. This CDR3 is built from 12 residues. CDR3 DNA: TGCAGTGCTAAGATGGCACTGGACGAGCAGTACTTC. It encodes CSAKMALDEQYF.

The chain employs TRBV7-8 and TRBJ2-3; TRBD1 or TRBD2 may be the D gene (6 bases each). The CDR3 spans 16 residues. V was shortened by 5 bases and J by 6 bases, with 21 bases between the two germline ends. The germline V gene has CDR1 SGHVS and CDR2 FQNEAQ. CDR3: CASSRTRGVMRDTQYF. CDR3 nucleotides: TGTGCCAGCAGCCGTACTAGGGGGGTCATGAGGGATACGCAGTATTTT.

In this sample, this clonotype turned up a few times. The rearrangement links TRBV11-2 to TRBJ2-3; no clear D gene. Trimming took off 0 bases at V and 8 bases at J, with 9 bases between the two ends. Germline V gene data show CDR1 as SGHAT and CDR2 as FQNNGV. The CDR3 loop spans 13 amino acids. CDR3 sequence (DNA): TGTGCCAGCAGCTTAGAGTCAGGAACTACGCAGTATTTT. Translating it yields CASSLESGTTQYF.

This clonotype was counted ten times or more. This sequence joins TRBV12-3 or TRBV12-4 and TRBJ2-4; D unclear. The CDR3 spans 14 residues. V was trimmed by 2 bases and J by 9 bases, leaving 14 bases between them. The CDR3 reads CASSLPGGVFIQYF. The CDR3 coding sequence is TGTGCCAGCAGTTTACCAGGCGGTGTTTTCATTCAGTACTTC.